A selection of T cell receptor beta chains follows, all from one sample in a study of T-cell reconstitution after alpha-beta-depleted transplantation in children. TCRdb recomputed calls from the PCR reads with MiXCR, one row per CDR3 protein. The sample lists about 16,000 distinct CDR3 sequences; roughly 8.2% were seen once. The source was PBMCs, mostly from graft donor cells, collected 60 days after TCRalphabeta/CD19-depleted stem cell transplant. All receptors come from a boy under two years old who had a stem cell transplant for Wiskott-Aldrich syndrome, so the T cells may come from the graft donor. CDR3s include the opening cysteine and the closing phenylalanine or tryptophan. Each record gives: V gene, D gene, clone size, J gene, CDR3 length, CDR3 DNA, CDR3 protein. D genes are given only for firm matches. Clone size appears in some rows only: once, few, many, or a class for an expanded clone.

V: TRBV6-1
D: TRBD1
size: NA
J: TRBJ1-5
length: 13
DNA: TGTGCCAGCACCGGGACAGGGATTCAGCCCCAGCATTTT
CDR3: CASTGTGIQPQHF

V: TRBV28
D: NA
size: many
J: TRBJ1-2
length: 17
DNA: TGTGCCAGCAGCCCCCCACTGTCGAGGGCTTACCACTATGGCTACACCTTC
CDR3: CASSPPLSRAYHYGYTF

V: TRBV7-9
D: TRBD1
size: few
J: TRBJ1-1
length: 15
DNA: TGTGCCAGCACCATCGGGGGGGGGACAGGCTTTGAAGCTTTCTTT
CDR3: CASTIGGGTGFEAFF

V: TRBV6-5
D: TRBD1
size: NA
J: TRBJ2-6
length: 17
DNA: TGTGCCAGCAGTTACGGTACAGGGGATCCTGGGGCCAACGTCCTGACTTTC
CDR3: CASSYGTGDPGANVLTF

V: TRBV12-3/TRBV12-4
D: NA
size: many
J: TRBJ2-3
length: 15
DNA: TGTGCCAGCACTGGGCGACCCCAAAGCACAGATACGCAGTATTTT
CDR3: CASTGRPQSTDTQYF

V: TRBV29-1
D: NA
size: many
J: TRBJ1-4
length: 14
DNA: TGCAGCGTTGACAGGCTGTCGGCTAATGAAAAACTGTTTTTT
CDR3: CSVDRLSANEKLFF

V: TRBV12-3/TRBV12-4
D: NA
size: many
J: TRBJ2-3
length: 16
DNA: TGTGCCAGCGGACTACAATTAAAAGGAAGCACAGATACGCAGTATTTT
CDR3: CASGLQLKGSTDTQYF

V: TRBV4-2
D: TRBD2
size: medium-sized
J: TRBJ2-5
length: 18
DNA: TGTGCCAGCAGCCAAGGAGGGACTAGCGGGGATTATCAAGAGACCCAGTACTTC
CDR3: CASSQGGTSGDYQETQYF

V: TRBV5-1
D: TRBD1
size: many
J: TRBJ2-7
length: 14
DNA: TGCGCCAGCAGGGGGGACAGGGATGGGTACGAGCAGTACTTC
CDR3: CASRGDRDGYEQYF

V: TRBV4-1
D: TRBD2
size: NA
J: TRBJ2-1
length: 17
DNA: TGCGCCAGCAGCCAATCTCGACTAGCGGGAGGCTACAATGAGCAGTTCTTC
CDR3: CASSQSRLAGGYNEQFF

V: TRBV5-1
D: NA
size: few
J: TRBJ1-6
length: 15
DNA: TGCGCCAGCAGCTTGGAAGTAGGGGCCAATTCACCCCTCCACTTT
CDR3: CASSLEVGANSPLHF

V: TRBV12-3/TRBV12-4
D: NA
size: many
J: TRBJ1-5
length: 14
DNA: TGTGCCAGCAGTCCCACCCCAGAACTACAGCCCCAGCATTTT
CDR3: CASSPTPELQPQHF

V: TRBV7-9
D: TRBD2
size: many
J: TRBJ2-1
length: 17
DNA: TGTGCCAGCAGCTCCACCCTAGCGGGAGGACCATATGATGAGCAGTTCTTC
CDR3: CASSSTLAGGPYDEQFF

V: TRBV29-1
D: NA
size: many
J: TRBJ2-7
length: 11
DNA: TGCAGCGCCAGACATGTCTACGAGCAGTACTTC
CDR3: CSARHVYEQYF

V: TRBV5-1
D: NA
size: many
J: TRBJ2-1
length: 14
DNA: TGCGCCAGCAGCTTGGACAGGGTGGGGAATGAGCAGTTCTTC
CDR3: CASSLDRVGNEQFF

V: TRBV11-3
D: TRBD1
size: few
J: TRBJ2-1
length: 15
DNA: TGTGCCAGCAGCTCTTGGACAGGGGGGGGCAATGAGCAGTTCTTC
CDR3: CASSSWTGGGNEQFF

V: TRBV20-1
D: TRBD1
size: many
J: TRBJ1-1
length: 15
DNA: TGCAGTGCTAGAGACCCCGGGACAGGGAACACTGAAGCTTTCTTT
CDR3: CSARDPGTGNTEAFF

V: TRBV12-3/TRBV12-4
D: NA
size: NA
J: TRBJ1-1
length: 14
DNA: TGTGCCAGCAGTTTTGCAGGGACGAACACTGAAGCTTTCTTT
CDR3: CASSFAGTNTEAFF

V: TRBV24-1
D: TRBD2
size: NA
J: TRBJ2-1
length: 16
DNA: TGTGCGGCCAGTTATGTTAGCGGGAGTACCCACAATGAGCAGTTCTTC
CDR3: CAASYVSGSTHNEQFF

V: TRBV2
D: TRBD1
size: many
J: TRBJ2-1
length: 15
DNA: TGTGCCAGCAGTGCTCGGACAGGGTCTCACAATGAGCAGTTCTTC
CDR3: CASSARTGSHNEQFF

V: TRBV28
D: NA
size: many
J: TRBJ1-5
length: 14
DNA: TGTGCCAGCAGTTTACTCAGGGATGTCCAGCCCCAGCATTTT
CDR3: CASSLLRDVQPQHF

V: TRBV6-1
D: TRBD1
size: NA
J: TRBJ1-2
length: 15
DNA: TGTGCCAGCAGTACCTCCGCCGGGACAGGGGTCGCCTACACCTTC
CDR3: CASSTSAGTGVAYTF

V: TRBV29-1
D: NA
size: NA
J: TRBJ2-1
length: 14
DNA: TGCAGCGTTGACGCCCCCGGATTGTCGAGTGAGCAGTTCTTC
CDR3: CSVDAPGLSSEQFF

V: TRBV5-6
D: NA
size: many
J: TRBJ2-6
length: 16
DNA: TGTGCCAGCAGCTTGGATGGGGTCTCTGGGGCCAACGTCCTGACTTTC
CDR3: CASSLDGVSGANVLTF

V: TRBV7-9
D: TRBD2
size: NA
J: TRBJ2-5
length: 16
DNA: TGTGCCAGCAGCTTTCGACTAGCGGGAGAGCAAGAGACCCAGTACTTC
CDR3: CASSFRLAGEQETQYF

V: TRBV2
D: TRBD2
size: medium-sized
J: TRBJ2-3
length: 16
DNA: TGTGCCAGCAGGAGATTGACTAGCGGGGGCACAGATACGCAGTATTTT
CDR3: CASRRLTSGGTDTQYF

V: TRBV10-2
D: NA
size: many
J: TRBJ1-5
length: 16
DNA: TGCGCCAGCAGTGATTTCGGGGACTCGCTGTATCAGCCCCAGCATTTT
CDR3: CASSDFGDSLYQPQHF

V: TRBV28
D: TRBD2
size: few
J: TRBJ2-4
length: 17
DNA: TGTGCCAGCAGTTTCCCTTGCTGGACTAGCGGGAGGTGCATTCAGTACTTC
CDR3: CASSFPCWTSGRCIQYF

V: TRBV6-6
D: TRBD2
size: few
J: TRBJ2-4
length: 23
DNA: TGTGCCAGCAAGAACCTGGGACTAGCGGGAGCCGTATCGGGGGTATTGGCCAAAAACATTCAGTACTTC
CDR3: CASKNLGLAGAVSGVLAKNIQYF

V: TRBV24-1
D: NA
size: NA
J: TRBJ2-6
length: 17
DNA: TGTGCCACCAGTGAGGGACCCTCAGTATCTGGAGCCAACGTCCTGACTTTC
CDR3: CATSEGPSVSGANVLTF

V: TRBV6-2/TRBV6-3
D: NA
size: NA
J: TRBJ1-1
length: 14
DNA: TGTGCCAGTCGCCGCAAGGGATGGGATACTGAAGCTTTCTTT
CDR3: CASRRKGWDTEAFF

V: TRBV7-9
D: TRBD1
size: many
J: TRBJ1-6
length: 15
DNA: TGTGCCAGCAGCCCCGGACAGGTACCTGATTCACCCCTCCACTTT
CDR3: CASSPGQVPDSPLHF

V: TRBV28
D: TRBD2
size: many
J: TRBJ2-7
length: 14
DNA: TGTGCCAGCAGTTTGACTAGCGGGACCTACGAGCAGTACTTC
CDR3: CASSLTSGTYEQYF

V: TRBV28
D: TRBD2
size: NA
J: TRBJ2-7
length: 16
DNA: TGTGCCAGCAGTCAATCTCCGGGACTACTCCCCTACGAGCAGTACTTC
CDR3: CASSQSPGLLPYEQYF

V: TRBV19
D: TRBD1
size: few
J: TRBJ1-2
length: 17
DNA: TGTGCCAGTAGTGCAGCAGCAGGACAGGGGCCCTCCTATGGCTACACCTTC
CDR3: CASSAAAGQGPSYGYTF

V: TRBV20-1
D: NA
size: many
J: TRBJ1-5
length: 15
DNA: TGCAGTGCCCGGGGTTCTTCAGGTGGCAATCAGCCCCAGCATTTT
CDR3: CSARGSSGGNQPQHF

V: TRBV7-2
D: TRBD1
size: NA
J: TRBJ1-1
length: 15
DNA: TGTGCCAGCAGCCCCCGGACAGGAAGGTTTACTGAAGCTTTCTTT
CDR3: CASSPRTGRFTEAFF

V: TRBV20-1
D: TRBD1
size: NA
J: TRBJ2-7
length: 14
DNA: TGCAGTGCTACCTCGGACAGGGCAAACTACGAGCAGTACTTC
CDR3: CSATSDRANYEQYF

V: TRBV29-1
D: TRBD2
size: many
J: TRBJ2-1
length: 14
DNA: TGCAGCGTTGAACGGGGACTAGGGTTGAATGAGCAGTTCTTC
CDR3: CSVERGLGLNEQFF

V: TRBV25-1
D: NA
size: many
J: TRBJ2-1
length: 15
DNA: TGTGCCAGCAGTGAATCGGACAGCCCAGTCAATGAGCAGTTCTTC
CDR3: CASSESDSPVNEQFF

V: TRBV24-1
D: NA
size: medium-sized
J: TRBJ2-7
length: 12
DNA: TGTGCCACCAGTGACCCCCGGGGCTGGCAGTACTTC
CDR3: CATSDPRGWQYF

V: TRBV12-3/TRBV12-4
D: NA
size: many
J: TRBJ1-2
length: 12
DNA: TGTGCCAGCGCGAGGGCGTTCTATGGCTACACCTTC
CDR3: CASARAFYGYTF

V: TRBV21-1
D: NA
size: NA
J: TRBJ2-7
length: 15
DNA: TGTGCCAGCAGCAAATTACGGAGACTACCGTACGAGCAGTACTTC
CDR3: CASSKLRRLPYEQYF

V: TRBV5-1
D: TRBD1
size: few
J: TRBJ2-7
length: 14
DNA: TGCGCCAGCAGCCCATGGACAGGGGCCTACGAGCAGTACTTC
CDR3: CASSPWTGAYEQYF

V: TRBV3-1
D: NA
size: few
J: TRBJ2-1
length: 13
DNA: TGTGCCAGCAGGACTTCGGGACTTACCCCCCCGGCGTTC
CDR3: CASRTSGLTPPAF

V: TRBV7-2
D: TRBD2
size: few
J: TRBJ2-7
length: 16
DNA: TGTGCCAGCAGCTTAGCGCTGGGGGGGGGGACCTACGAGCAGTACTTC
CDR3: CASSLALGGGTYEQYF

V: TRBV7-9
D: NA
size: medium-sized
J: TRBJ2-7
length: 16
DNA: TGTGCCAGCAGCTTAGGGACCCCGGAGGGATACTACGAGCAGTACTTC
CDR3: CASSLGTPEGYYEQYF

V: TRBV10-3
D: NA
size: many
J: TRBJ2-1
length: 14
DNA: TGTGCCATCAGTGATGGGGACCTGGGTATGGAGCAGTTCTTC
CDR3: CAISDGDLGMEQFF

V: TRBV11-3
D: NA
size: NA
J: TRBJ2-5
length: 16
DNA: TGTGCCAGCAGCCTACGAGGGCAGGGGCGATCGGAGACCCAGTACTTC
CDR3: CASSLRGQGRSETQYF